This T cell receptor beta chain was observed in a study of T cells expressing NK-cell markers. Background on the study: Beta-chain profiling covered CD3+CD56+NKG2C+, CD3+CD56+NKG2C- and CD3+CD56-NKG2C+ sorted subsets. Seven of eight sequenced donors tested HCMV-seropositive; one tested seronegative.

Notes on this clonotype: The antigen is not known.

5'RACE template switching built TCR beta cDNA with unique molecular identifiers. TCRdb re-called the 5' RACE reads, yielding one record per CDR3 amino acid sequence without DNA. Its clone listing holds 150,000 to 180,000 distinct CDR3 sequences. From germline, CDR1 is ENHRY and CDR2 SYGVKD. The CDR3 totals 15 residues. Study results and limitations: For a handful of donors, these clonotypes were likewise the leading ones in the CD3+CD56-NKG2C+ fraction.

This receptor was taken from a woman aged 50 to 60 in good health. Sequenced input: blood T cells: a sorted CD56 or NKG2C T cell subset, CD4+ or CD8+ T cells, or bulk PBMC T cells (not recorded which). The chain employs TRBV10-3 and TRBJ2-5; the TCRdb D gene call, TRBD2, has no DNA to confirm it. The CDR3 region is CAISAGGGAQETQYF.